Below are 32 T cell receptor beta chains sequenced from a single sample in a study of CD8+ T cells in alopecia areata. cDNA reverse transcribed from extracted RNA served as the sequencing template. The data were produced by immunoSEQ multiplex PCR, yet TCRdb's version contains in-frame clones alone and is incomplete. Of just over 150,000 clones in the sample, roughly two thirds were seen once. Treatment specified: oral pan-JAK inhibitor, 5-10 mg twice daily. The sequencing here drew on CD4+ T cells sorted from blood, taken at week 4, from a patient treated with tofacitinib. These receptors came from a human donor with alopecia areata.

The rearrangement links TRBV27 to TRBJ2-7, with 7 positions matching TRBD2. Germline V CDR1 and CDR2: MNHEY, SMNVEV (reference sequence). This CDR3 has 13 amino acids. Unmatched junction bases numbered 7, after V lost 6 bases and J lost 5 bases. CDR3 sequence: CASRPRGVHEQYF. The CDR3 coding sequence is TGTGCCAGCAGACCCCGGGGGGTCCACGAGCAGTACTTC.

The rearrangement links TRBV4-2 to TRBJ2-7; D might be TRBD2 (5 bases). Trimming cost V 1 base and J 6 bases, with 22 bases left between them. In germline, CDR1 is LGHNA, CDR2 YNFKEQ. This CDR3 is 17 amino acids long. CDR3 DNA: TGTGCCAGCAGCCAAGTGTTTGCCAGCCGGATAGGAGGCGAGCAGTACTTC. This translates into CASSQVFASRIGGEQYF.

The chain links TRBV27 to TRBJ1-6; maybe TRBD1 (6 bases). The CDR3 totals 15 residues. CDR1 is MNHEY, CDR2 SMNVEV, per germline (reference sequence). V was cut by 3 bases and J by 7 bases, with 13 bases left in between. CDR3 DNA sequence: TGTGCCAGCAGTTTTGGGCAGGGGTTGAATTCACCCCTCCACTTT. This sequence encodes CASSFGQGLNSPLHF.

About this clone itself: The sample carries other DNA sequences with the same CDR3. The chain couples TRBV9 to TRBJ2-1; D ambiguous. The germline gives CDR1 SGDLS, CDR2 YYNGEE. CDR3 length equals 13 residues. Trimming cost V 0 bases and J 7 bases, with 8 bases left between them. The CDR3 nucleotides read TGTGCCAGCAGCGTAGGTGCCCGAAATGAGCAGTTCTTC. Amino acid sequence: CASSVGARNEQFF.

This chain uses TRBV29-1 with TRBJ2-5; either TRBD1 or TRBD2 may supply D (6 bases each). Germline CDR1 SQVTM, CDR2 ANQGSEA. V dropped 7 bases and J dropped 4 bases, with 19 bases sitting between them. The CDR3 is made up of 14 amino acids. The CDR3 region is CSGRRGGQGETQYF. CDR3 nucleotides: TGCAGCGGACGTCGTGGGGGGCAAGGAGAGACCCAGTACTTC.

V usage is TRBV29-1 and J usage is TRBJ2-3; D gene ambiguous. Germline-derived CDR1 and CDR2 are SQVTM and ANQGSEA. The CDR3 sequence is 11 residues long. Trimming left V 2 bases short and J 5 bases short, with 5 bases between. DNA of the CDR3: TGCAGCGTTGAACCCCGAGATACGCAGTATTTT. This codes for CSVEPRDTQYF.

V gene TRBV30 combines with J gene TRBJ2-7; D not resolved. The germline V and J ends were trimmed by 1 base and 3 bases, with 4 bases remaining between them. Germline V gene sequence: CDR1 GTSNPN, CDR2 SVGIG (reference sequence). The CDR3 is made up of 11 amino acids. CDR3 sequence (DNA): TGTGCCTGGAGTGAAAACTACGAGCAGTACTTC. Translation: CAWSENYEQYF.

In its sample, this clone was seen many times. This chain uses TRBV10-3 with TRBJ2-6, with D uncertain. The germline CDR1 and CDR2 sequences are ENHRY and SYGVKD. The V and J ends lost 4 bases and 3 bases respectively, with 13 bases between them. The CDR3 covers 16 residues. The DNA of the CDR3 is TGTGCCATCAGTGGAGATAGGGTGCGTGGGGCCAACGTCCTGACTTTC. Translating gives CAISGDRVRGANVLTF.

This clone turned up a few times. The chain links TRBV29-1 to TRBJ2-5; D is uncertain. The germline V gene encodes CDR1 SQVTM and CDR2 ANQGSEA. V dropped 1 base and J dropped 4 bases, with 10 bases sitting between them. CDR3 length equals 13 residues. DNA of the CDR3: TGCAGCGTTGAAGGTCGGATTGGAGAGACCCAGTACTTC. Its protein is CSVEGRIGETQYF.

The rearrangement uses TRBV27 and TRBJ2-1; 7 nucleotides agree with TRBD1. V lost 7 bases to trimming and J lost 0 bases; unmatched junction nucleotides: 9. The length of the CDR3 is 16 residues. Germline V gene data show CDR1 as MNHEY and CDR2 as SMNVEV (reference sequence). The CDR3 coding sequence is TGTGCCAGCACCTTGACAGGGCCAAGCTCCTACAATGAGCAGTTCTTC. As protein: CASTLTGPSSYNEQFF.

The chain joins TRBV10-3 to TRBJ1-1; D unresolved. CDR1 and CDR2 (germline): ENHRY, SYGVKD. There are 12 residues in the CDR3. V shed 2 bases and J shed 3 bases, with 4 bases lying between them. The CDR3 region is CAISEAYTEAFF. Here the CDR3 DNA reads TGTGCCATCAGTGAGGCATACACTGAAGCTTTCTTT.

The CDR3 DNA reads as TGTGCCAGCTCACCACCGGGGATGATCTATGGCTACACCTTC. The encoded protein is CASSPPGMIYGYTF. The chain is built from TRBV18 and TRBJ1-2; D uncertain. Germline CDR1 is KGHSH and CDR2 is LQKENI. V was trimmed by 0 bases and J by 4 bases, leaving 9 bases between them. This CDR3 spans 14 amino acids.

CDR3: CASSPSGGLYTEAFF. CDR3 sequence (DNA): TGTGCCAGCAGCCCTAGTGGTGGGTTATACACTGAAGCTTTCTTT. V and J are TRBV13 and TRBJ1-1; D ambiguous. In germline, CDR1 is PRHDT, CDR2 FYEKMQ (reference sequence). V lost 5 bases to trimming and J lost 3 bases, with 16 bases between them. The CDR3 has 15 residues. Combining the CDR3 with reference TRBV13 and TRBJ1-1 gives the whole variable domain AAGVIQSPRHLIKEKRETATLKCYPIPRHDTVYWYQQGPGQDPQFLISFYEKMQSDKGSIPDRFSAQQFSDYHSELNMSSLELGDSALYFCASSPSGGLYTEAFFGQGTRLTVV.

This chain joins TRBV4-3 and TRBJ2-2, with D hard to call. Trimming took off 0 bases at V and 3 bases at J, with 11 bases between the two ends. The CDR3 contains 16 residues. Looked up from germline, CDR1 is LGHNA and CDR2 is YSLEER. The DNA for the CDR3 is TGCGCCAGCAGCCAAGAGTCGACCCTTTACACCGGGGAGCTGTTTTTT. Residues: CASSQESTLYTGELFF.

DNA of the CDR3: TGTGCCATCAGTGAGACGGGGAGGAACACTGAAGCTTTCTTT. Translated: CAISETGRNTEAFF. This sequence joins TRBV10-3 and TRBJ1-1, with no clear D. The CDR3 length is 14 residues. Germline V CDR1 and CDR2: ENHRY, SYGVKD. V was clipped by 2 bases and J by 1 base, with 8 bases between them.

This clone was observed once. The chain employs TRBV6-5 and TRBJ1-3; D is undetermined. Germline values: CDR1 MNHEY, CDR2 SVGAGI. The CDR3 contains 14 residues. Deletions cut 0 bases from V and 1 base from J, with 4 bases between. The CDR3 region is CASSYSVSGNTIYF. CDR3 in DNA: TGTGCCAGCAGTTACTCGGTGTCTGGAAACACCATATATTTT.

CDR3 protein: CASSQTSGQPRSYNEQFF. CDR3 coding DNA: TGCGCCAGCAGCCAGACTAGCGGACAGCCACGCAGCTACAATGAGCAGTTCTTC. The chain links TRBV5-1 to TRBJ2-1, with 9 bases matching TRBD2. V lost 4 bases and J lost 3; bases outside the gene matches: 14. Germline values: CDR1 SGHRS, CDR2 YFSETQ. The CDR3 loop spans 18 amino acids.

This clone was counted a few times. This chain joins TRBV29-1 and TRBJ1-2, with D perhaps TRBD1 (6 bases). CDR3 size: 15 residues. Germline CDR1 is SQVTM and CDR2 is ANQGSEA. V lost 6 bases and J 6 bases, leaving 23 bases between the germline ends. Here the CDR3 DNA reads TGCAGCGTCCACAGGGATATTCTCCAGAATGATGGCTACACCTTC. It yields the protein CSVHRDILQNDGYTF.

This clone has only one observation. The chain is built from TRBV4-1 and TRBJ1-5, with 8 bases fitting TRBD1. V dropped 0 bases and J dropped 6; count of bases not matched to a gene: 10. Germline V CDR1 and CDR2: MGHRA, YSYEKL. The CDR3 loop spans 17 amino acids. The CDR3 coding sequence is TGCGCCAGCAGCCAAGACCCTATCGGACAGGGACGTCAGCCCCAGCATTTT. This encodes CASSQDPIGQGRQPQHF.

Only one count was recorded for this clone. The CDR3 sequence is CSVKLEGDAQPQHF. Written as DNA, the CDR3 is TGCAGCGTGAAATTGGAAGGGGATGCGCAGCCCCAGCATTTT. The chain is built from TRBV29-1 and TRBJ1-5, with D tentatively TRBD1 (5 bases). The V gene lost 6 bases and the J gene lost 7 bases, with 19 bases spanning the gap. The length of the CDR3 is 14 residues. CDR1 SQVTM and CDR2 ANQGSEA come from the germline V gene.

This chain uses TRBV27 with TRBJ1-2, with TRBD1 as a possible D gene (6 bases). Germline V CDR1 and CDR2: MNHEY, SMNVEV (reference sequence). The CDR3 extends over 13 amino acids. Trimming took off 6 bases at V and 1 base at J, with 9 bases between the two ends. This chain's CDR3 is CASRGQFNYGYTF. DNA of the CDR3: TGTGCCAGCAGAGGACAGTTTAACTATGGCTACACCTTC.

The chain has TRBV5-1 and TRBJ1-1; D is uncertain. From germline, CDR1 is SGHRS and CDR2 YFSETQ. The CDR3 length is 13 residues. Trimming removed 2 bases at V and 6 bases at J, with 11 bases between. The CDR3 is CASSLLTPPEAFF. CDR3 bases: TGCGCCAGCAGCTTACTGACCCCGCCTGAAGCTTTCTTT.

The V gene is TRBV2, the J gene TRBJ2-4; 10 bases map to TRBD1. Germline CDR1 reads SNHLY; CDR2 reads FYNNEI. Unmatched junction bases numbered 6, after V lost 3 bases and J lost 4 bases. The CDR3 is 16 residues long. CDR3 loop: CASSEGQGSPKNIQYF. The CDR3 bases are TGTGCCAGCAGTGAGGGACAGGGGTCTCCAAAAAACATTCAGTACTTC.

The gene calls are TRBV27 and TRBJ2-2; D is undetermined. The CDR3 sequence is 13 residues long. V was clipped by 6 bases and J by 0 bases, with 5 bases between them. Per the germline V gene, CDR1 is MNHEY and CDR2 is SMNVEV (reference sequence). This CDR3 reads CASSRANTGELFF. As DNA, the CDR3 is TGTGCCAGCAGCCGCGCGAACACCGGGGAGCTGTTTTTT.

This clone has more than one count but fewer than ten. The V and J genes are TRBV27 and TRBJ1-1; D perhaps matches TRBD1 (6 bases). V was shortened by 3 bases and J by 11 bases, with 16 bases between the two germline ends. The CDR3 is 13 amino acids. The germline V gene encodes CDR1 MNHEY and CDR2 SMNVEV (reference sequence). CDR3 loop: CASSFRWGGLAFF. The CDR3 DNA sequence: TGTGCCAGCAGTTTTAGGTGGGGGGGGCTGGCTTTCTTT.

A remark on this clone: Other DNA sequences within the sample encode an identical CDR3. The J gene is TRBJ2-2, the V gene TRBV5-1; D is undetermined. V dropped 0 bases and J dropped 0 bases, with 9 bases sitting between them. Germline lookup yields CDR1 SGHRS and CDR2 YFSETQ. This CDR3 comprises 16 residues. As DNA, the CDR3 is TGCGCCAGCAGCTTGGCGGGTCGAGCGAACACCGGGGAGCTGTTTTTT. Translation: CASSLAGRANTGELFF.

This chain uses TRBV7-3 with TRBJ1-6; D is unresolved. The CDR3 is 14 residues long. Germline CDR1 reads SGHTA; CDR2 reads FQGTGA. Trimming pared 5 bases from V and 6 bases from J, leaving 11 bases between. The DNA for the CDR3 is TGTGCCAGCAGCCTACAACCCTCTAATTCACCCCTCCACTTT. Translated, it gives CASSLQPSNSPLHF.

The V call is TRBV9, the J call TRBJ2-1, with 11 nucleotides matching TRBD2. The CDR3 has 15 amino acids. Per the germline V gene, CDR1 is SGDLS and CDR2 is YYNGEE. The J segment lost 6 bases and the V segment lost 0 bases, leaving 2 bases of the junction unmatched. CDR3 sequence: CASSVASGGLNEQFF. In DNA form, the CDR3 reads TGTGCCAGCAGCGTAGCTAGCGGGGGGCTCAATGAGCAGTTCTTC.

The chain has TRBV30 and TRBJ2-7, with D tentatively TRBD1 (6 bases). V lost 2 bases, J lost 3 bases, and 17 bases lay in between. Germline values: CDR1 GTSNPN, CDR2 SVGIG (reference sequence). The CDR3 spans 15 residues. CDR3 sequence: CAWSNSQGFNYEQYF. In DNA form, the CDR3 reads TGTGCCTGGAGTAACTCACAGGGTTTTAACTACGAGCAGTACTTC.

DNA for the CDR3: TGTGCCAGCAGCCGAGGCCCGGGACCGAGCTATGGCTACACCTTC. Its translation is CASSRGPGPSYGYTF. V usage is TRBV9 and J usage is TRBJ1-2, with D possibly being TRBD1 (5 bases). This CDR3 has 15 amino acids. V dropped 4 bases and J dropped 4 bases, with 17 bases sitting between them. The germline V gene has CDR1 SGDLS and CDR2 YYNGEE.

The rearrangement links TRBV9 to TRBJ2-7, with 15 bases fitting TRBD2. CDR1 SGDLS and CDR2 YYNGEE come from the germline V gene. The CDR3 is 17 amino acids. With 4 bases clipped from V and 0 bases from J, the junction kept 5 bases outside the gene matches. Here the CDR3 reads CASSRGLAGGTSYEQYF. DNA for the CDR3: TGTGCCAGCAGCCGCGGACTAGCGGGGGGGACCTCCTACGAGCAGTACTTC.

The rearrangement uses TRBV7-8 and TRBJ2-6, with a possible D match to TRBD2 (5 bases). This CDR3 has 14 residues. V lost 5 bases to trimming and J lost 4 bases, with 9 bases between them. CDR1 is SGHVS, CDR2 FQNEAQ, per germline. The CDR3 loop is CASSARVGANVLTF. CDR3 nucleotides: TGTGCCAGCAGCGCGCGGGTCGGGGCCAACGTCCTGACTTTC.